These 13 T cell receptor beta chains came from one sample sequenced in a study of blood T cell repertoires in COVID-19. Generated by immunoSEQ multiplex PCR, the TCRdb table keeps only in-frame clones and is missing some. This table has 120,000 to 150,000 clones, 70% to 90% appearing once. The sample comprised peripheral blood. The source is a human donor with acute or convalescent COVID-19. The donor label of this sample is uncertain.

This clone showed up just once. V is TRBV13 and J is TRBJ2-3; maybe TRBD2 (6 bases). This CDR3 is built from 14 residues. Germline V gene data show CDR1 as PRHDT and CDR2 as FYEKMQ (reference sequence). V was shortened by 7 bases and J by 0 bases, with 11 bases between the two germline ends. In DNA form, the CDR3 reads TGTGCCAGCAACGAGCGGGCTAGCACAGATACGCAGTATTTT. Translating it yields CASNERASTDTQYF.

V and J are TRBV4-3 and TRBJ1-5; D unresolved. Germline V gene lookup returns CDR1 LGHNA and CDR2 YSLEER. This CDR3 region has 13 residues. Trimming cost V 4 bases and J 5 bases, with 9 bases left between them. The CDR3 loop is CASSLQVDQPQHF. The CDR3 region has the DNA TGCGCCAGCAGCCTTCAGGTTGATCAGCCCCAGCATTTT.

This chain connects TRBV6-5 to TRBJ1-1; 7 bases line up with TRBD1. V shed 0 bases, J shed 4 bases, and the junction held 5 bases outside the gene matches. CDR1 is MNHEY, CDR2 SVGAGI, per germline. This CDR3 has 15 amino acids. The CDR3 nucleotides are TGTGCCAGCAGTTACTCCCACAGGGGCCGCACTGAAGCTTTCTTT. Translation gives CASSYSHRGRTEAFF.

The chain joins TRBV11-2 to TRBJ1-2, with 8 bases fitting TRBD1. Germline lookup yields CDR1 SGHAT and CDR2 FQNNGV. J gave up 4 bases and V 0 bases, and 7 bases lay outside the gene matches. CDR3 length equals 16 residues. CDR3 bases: TGTGCCAGCAGCTTAGATTTCAGGGGGCAAGGCTATGGCTACACCTTC. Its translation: CASSLDFRGQGYGYTF.

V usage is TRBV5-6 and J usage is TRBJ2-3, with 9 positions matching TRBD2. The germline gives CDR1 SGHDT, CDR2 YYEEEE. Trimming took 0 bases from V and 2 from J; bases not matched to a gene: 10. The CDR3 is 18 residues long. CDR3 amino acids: CASSLGAGGYENTDTQYF. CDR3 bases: TGTGCCAGCAGCTTGGGAGCGGGAGGATATGAGAACACAGATACGCAGTATTTT. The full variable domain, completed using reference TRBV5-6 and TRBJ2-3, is DAGVTQSPTHLIKTRGQQVTLRCSPKSGHDTVSWYQQALGQGPQFIFQYYEEEERQRGNFPDRFSGHQFPNYSSELNVNALLLGDSALYLCASSLGAGGYENTDTQYFGPGTRLTVL.

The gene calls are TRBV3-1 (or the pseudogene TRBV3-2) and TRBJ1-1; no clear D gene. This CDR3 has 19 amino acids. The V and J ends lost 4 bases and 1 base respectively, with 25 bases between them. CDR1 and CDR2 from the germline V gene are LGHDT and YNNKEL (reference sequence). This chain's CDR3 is CASSPNLRRLTWWNTEAFF. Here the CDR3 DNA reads TGTGCCAGCAGCCCAAACCTCAGGCGATTAACATGGTGGAACACTGAAGCTTTCTTT.

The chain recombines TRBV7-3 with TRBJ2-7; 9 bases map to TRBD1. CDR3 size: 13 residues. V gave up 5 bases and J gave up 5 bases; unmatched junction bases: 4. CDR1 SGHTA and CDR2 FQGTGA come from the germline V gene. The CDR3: CASSRDRDDEQYF. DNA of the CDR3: TGTGCCAGCAGCCGGGACAGGGATGACGAGCAGTACTTC.

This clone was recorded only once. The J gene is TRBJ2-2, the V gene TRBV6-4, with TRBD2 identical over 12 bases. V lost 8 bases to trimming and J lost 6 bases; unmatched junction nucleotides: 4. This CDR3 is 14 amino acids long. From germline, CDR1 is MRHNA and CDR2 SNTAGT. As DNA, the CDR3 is TGTGCCAGCGAGACTAGCGGGGGTTCCGGGGAGCTGTTTTTT. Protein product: CASETSGGSGELFF.

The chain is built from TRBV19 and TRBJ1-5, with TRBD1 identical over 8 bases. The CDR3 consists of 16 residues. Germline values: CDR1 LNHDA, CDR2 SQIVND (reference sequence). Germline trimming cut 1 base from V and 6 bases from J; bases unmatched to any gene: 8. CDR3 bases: TGTGCCAGTAGTATAGTATGGCAGGGGGCCGTTCAGCCCCAGCATTTT. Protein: CASSIVWQGAVQPQHF.

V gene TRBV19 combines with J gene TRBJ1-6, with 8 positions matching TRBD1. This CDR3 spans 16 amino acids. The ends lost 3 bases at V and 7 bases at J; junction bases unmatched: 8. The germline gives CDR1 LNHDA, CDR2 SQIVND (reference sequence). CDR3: CASSIGRGRMNSPLHF. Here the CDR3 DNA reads TGTGCCAGTAGTATTGGCAGGGGGCGCATGAATTCACCCCTCCACTTT.

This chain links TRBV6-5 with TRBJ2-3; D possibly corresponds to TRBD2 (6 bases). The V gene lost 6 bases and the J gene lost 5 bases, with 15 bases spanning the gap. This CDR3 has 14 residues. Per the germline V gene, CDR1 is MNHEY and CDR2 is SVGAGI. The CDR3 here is CASRPPGELDTQYF. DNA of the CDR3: TGTGCCAGCAGACCCCCGGGGGAGCTAGATACGCAGTATTTT.

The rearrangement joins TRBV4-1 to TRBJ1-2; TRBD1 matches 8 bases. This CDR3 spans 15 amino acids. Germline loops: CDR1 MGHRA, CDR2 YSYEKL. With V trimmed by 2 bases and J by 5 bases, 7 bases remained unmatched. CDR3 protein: CASSQIGQGGYGYTF. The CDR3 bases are TGCGCCAGCAGCCAAATTGGACAGGGAGGGTATGGCTACACCTTC.

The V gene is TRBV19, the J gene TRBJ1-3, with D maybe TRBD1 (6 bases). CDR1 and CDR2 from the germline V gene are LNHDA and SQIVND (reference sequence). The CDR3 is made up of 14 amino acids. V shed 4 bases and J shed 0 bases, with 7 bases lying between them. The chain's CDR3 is CASSTGDSGNTIYF. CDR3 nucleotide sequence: TGTGCCAGTAGTACAGGGGACTCTGGAAACACCATATATTTT.